Following are 7 T cell receptor beta chains from one sample sequenced in a study of blood T cell repertoires in COVID-19. Measured with immunoSEQ multiplex PCR; TCRdb has only the in-frame clones, and not every one. The sample lists some 200,000 clones, 82% seen once, with over 9.5% in the top ten. Sequencing input: peripheral blood. All receptors come from a woman aged 35 to 49 with acute or convalescent COVID-19.

The rearrangement links TRBV29-1 to TRBJ2-1, with 8 bases matching TRBD2. The CDR3 is 14 residues long. CDR1 is SQVTM, CDR2 ANQGSEA, per germline. After removal of 4 bases from V and 8 bases from J, the junction contained 10 bases not matched to a gene. The CDR3 DNA is TGCAGCGTTGGCCTGCCTCCGCGGGGGGATGAGCAGTTCTTC. It codes for CSVGLPPRGDEQFF.

The chain employs TRBV19 and TRBJ1-3, with D perhaps TRBD1 (5 bases). The V end lost 6 bases, the J end lost 0 bases, and 24 bases lay between the germline ends. CDR1 and CDR2 (germline): LNHDA, SQIVND (reference sequence). The CDR3 is 19 residues long. CDR3 region: CASSRSRVRGVSSGNTIYF. Here the CDR3 DNA reads TGTGCCAGTAGCCGCTCCAGGGTCCGGGGGGTTAGCTCTGGAAACACCATATATTTT.

V and J are TRBV3-1 (or the pseudogene TRBV3-2) and TRBJ2-7; TRBD1 agrees at 11 bases. This CDR3 spans 16 amino acids. V shed 1 base and J 3 bases; nucleotides not matched to a gene: 5. Germline loops: CDR1 LGHDT, CDR2 YNNKEL (reference sequence). The chain's CDR3 is CASSQGAGTGGYEQYF. The CDR3 DNA reads as TGTGCCAGCAGCCAAGGTGCCGGGACAGGGGGCTACGAGCAGTACTTC.

The chain uses TRBV18 and TRBJ1-1, with D perhaps matching TRBD1 (5 bases). V was clipped by 3 bases and J by 3 bases, with 11 bases between them. The CDR3 has 14 amino acids. Per germline, CDR1 KGHSH and CDR2 LQKENI. The CDR3 loop reads CASSPTLRDTEAFF. DNA for the CDR3: TGTGCCAGCTCACCCACCCTCAGGGACACTGAAGCTTTCTTT.

The chain uses TRBV7-8 and TRBJ2-2; a weak D match, TRBD1 (5 bases). Trimming cost V 0 bases and J 6 bases, with 11 bases left between them. CDR3 length: 15 amino acids. In germline, CDR1 is SGHVS, CDR2 FQNEAQ. The CDR3 loop reads CASSLARQYAGELFF. As DNA, the CDR3 is TGTGCCAGCAGCTTAGCCCGACAGTACGCCGGGGAGCTGTTTTTT.

The chain recombines TRBV4-3 with TRBJ1-2; tentative D call: TRBD1 (6 bases). The CDR3 is 15 amino acids. Per germline, CDR1 LGHNA and CDR2 YSLEER. Between the trimmed V and J ends, which lost 0 bases and 6 bases, there was a span of 14 bases. CDR3 in DNA: TGCGCCAGCAGCCAAGATAGCGCGCAGGGGAATGGCTACACCTTC. Its translation: CASSQDSAQGNGYTF.

This clone appeared a single time. V usage is TRBV29-1 and J usage is TRBJ1-1; TRBD1 matches 7 bases. J lost 8 bases, V lost 3 bases, and 6 bases had no gene match. Germline values: CDR1 SQVTM, CDR2 ANQGSEA. CDR3 length: 12 amino acids. The CDR3 DNA is TGCAGCGTTGATTCGGAGGGGGCCGAAGCTTTCTTT. Translated, it gives CSVDSEGAEAFF.